Given below is one T cell receptor beta chain in context. Its antigen is unknown. TCRdb keeps only in-frame clones here, not all; method: immunoSEQ multiplex PCR. The table records 85,000 to 120,000 clones, less than 90% of them present only once. The data stem from a study of T cell responses to AZD1222 COVID-19 vaccine. The study's findings and limits: Baseline serostatus was positive in only a handful of AZD1222 recipients. Two doses of AZD1222 preceded a rise in Spike-specific TCR breadth and depth.

This clonotype was obtained from an adult in good health. The sequenced sample was peripheral blood, obtained on day 0 of AZD1222 vaccination.

The CDR3 protein is CASSIRARQDQPQHF. The DNA for the CDR3 is TGTGCCAGTAGTATTCGTGCGAGGCAGGATCAGCCCCAGCATTTT. The chain is built from TRBV19 and TRBJ1-5, with D hard to call. CDR3 length equals 15 residues. V lost 3 bases, J lost 5 bases, and 14 bases lay in between. The germline V gene has CDR1 LNHDA and CDR2 SQIVND (reference sequence).